The clone carrying this T cell receptor beta chain was observed once. The target antigen is unknown. Splitting of each subset's genomic DNA was done evenly across several immunoSEQ plates. Produced via immunoSEQ multiplex PCR; TCRdb's table is partial and in-frame only. The table includes 2.3 million or so clones, over 85% detected once. CD4+ cells were split into CD45RA+ naive and CD45RA-negative memory subsets. From germline, CDR1 is SQVTM and CDR2 ANQGSEA. V gave up 5 bases and J gave up 8 bases, with 15 bases separating them. The CDR3 loop spans 12 amino acids. The data stem from a study of shared clonotypes between healthy human individuals. General study results and limits: Sequencing depth was expected to influence donor clonotype sharing.

The chain combines TRBV29-1 with TRBJ1-2; no reliable D call. The source is a man younger than 35 in good health. Some clones in this sample may be carry-over from other donors' samples. Sequenced material: naive CD4+ T cells from PBMCs. The subset denotes: CD45RA+ positively selected. The CDR3 nucleotides are TGCAGCGTTATCGTGCCCGCCGGCGGCTACACCTTC. This translates into CSVIVPAGGYTF.